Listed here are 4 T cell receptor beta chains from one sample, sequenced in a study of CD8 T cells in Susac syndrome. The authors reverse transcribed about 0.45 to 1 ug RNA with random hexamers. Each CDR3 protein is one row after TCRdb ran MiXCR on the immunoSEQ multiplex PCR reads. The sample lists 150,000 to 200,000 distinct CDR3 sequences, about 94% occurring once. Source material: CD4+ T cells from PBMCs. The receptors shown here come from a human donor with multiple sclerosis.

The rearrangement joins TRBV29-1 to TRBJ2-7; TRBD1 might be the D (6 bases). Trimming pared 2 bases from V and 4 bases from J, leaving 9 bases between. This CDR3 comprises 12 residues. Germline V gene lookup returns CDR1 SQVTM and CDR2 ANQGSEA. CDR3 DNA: TGCAGCGTTGAAACAGGGAAGTACGAGCAGTACTTC. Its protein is CSVETGKYEQYF.

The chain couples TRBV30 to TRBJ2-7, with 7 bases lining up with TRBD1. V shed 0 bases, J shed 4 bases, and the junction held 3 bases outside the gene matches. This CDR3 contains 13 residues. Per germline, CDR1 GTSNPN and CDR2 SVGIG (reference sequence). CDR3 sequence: CAWSVQGKYEQYF. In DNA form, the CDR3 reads TGTGCCTGGAGTGTACAGGGGAAATACGAGCAGTACTTC. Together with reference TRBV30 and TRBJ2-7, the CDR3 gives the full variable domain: SQTIHQWPATLVQPVGSPLSLECTVEGTSNPNLYWYRQAAGRGLQLLFYSVGIGQISSEVPQNLSASRPQDRQFILSSKKLLLSDSGFYLCAWSVQGKYEQYFGPGTRLTVT.

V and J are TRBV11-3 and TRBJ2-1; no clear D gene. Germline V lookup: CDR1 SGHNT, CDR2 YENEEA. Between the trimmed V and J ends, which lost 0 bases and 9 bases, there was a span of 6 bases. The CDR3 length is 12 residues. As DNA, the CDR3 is TGTGCCAGCAGCTTAGATTTCACTGAGCAGTTCTTC. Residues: CASSLDFTEQFF. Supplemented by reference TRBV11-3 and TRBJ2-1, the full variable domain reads EAGVVQSPRYKIIEKKQPVAFWCNPISGHNTLYWYLQNLGQGPELLIRYENEEAVDDSQLPKDRFSAERLKGVDSTLKIQPAELGDSAVYLCASSLDFTEQFFGPGTRLTVL.

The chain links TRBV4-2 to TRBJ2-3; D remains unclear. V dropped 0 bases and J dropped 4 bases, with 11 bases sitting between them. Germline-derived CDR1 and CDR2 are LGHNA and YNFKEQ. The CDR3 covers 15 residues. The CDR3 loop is CASSQDWSNPDTQYF. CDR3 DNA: TGTGCCAGCAGCCAAGATTGGTCGAACCCAGATACGCAGTATTTT.